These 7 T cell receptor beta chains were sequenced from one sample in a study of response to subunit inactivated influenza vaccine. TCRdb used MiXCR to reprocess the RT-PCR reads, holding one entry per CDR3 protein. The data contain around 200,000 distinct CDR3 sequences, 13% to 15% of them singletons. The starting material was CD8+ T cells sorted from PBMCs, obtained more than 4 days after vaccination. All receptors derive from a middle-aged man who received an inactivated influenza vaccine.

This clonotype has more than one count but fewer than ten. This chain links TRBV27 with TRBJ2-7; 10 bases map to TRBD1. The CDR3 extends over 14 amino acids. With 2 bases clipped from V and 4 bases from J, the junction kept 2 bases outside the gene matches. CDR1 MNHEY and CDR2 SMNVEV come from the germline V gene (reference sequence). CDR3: CASSLDRGRYEQYF. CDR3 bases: TGTGCCAGCAGTTTAGACAGGGGGCGGTACGAGCAGTACTTC.

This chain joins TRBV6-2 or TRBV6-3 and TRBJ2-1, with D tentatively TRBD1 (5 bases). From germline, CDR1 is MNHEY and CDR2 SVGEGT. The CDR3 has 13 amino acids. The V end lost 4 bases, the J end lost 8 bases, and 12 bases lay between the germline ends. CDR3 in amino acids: CASSWGPPDEQFF. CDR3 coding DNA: TGTGCCAGCAGTTGGGGCCCTCCCGATGAGCAGTTCTTC.

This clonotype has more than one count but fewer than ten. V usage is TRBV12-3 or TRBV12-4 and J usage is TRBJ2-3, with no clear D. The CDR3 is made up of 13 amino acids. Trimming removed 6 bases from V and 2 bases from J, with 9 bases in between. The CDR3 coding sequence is TGTGCCAGCAGCGGCACTTACACAGATACGCAGTATTTT. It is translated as CASSGTYTDTQYF.

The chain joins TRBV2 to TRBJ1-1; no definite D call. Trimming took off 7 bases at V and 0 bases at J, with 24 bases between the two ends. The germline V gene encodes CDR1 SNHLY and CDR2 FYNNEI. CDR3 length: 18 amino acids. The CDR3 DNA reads TGTGCCAGCAAGAAATATATGGCCCAAACTATTATGAACACTGAAGCTTTCTTT. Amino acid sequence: CASKKYMAQTIMNTEAFF. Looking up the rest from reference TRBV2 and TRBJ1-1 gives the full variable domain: EPEVTQTPSHQVTQMGQEVILRCVPISNHLYFYWYRQILGQKVEFLVSFYNNEISEKSEIFDDQFSVERPDGSNFTLKIRSTKLEDSAMYFCASKKYMAQTIMNTEAFFGQGTRLTVV.

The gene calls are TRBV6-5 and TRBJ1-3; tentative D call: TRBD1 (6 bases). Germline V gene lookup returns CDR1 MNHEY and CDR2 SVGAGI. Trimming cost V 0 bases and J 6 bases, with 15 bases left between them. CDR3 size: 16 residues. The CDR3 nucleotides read TGTGCCAGCAGTTACTCGACTCCAGGGGCTGAAAACACCATATATTTT. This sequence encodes CASSYSTPGAENTIYF.

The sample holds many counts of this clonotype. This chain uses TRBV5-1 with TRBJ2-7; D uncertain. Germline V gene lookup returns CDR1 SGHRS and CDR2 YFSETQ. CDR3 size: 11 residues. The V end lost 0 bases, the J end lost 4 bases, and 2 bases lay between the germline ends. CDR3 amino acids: CASSLEYEQYF. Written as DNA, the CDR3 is TGCGCCAGCAGCTTGGAATACGAGCAGTACTTC.

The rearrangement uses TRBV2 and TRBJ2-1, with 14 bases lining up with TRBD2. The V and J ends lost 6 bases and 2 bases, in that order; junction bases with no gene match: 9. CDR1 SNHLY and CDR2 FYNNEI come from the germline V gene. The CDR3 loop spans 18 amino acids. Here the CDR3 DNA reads TGTGCCAGCAGACCCGGGACTAGCGGGGGCCATACCTACAATGAGCAGTTCTTC. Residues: CASRPGTSGGHTYNEQFF. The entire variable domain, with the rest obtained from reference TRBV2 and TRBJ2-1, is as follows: EPEVTQTPSHQVTQMGQEVILRCVPISNHLYFYWYRQILGQKVEFLVSFYNNEISEKSEIFDDQFSVERPDGSNFTLKIRSTKLEDSAMYFCASRPGTSGGHTYNEQFFGPGTRLTVL.